This T cell receptor beta chain is from a study of OX40 agonist ivuxolimab in advanced cancers. Background on the study: Given to patients was ivuxolimab, an agonistic anti-OX40 (CD134) antibody. Ivuxolimab, which patients received intravenously every 2 weeks, was dosed at 0.01 to 10 mg/kg. The study's findings and limits: Certain nonresponders additionally had low normalized T-cell clonal expansion. CD4+ T cells averaged fewer expanded clones than CD8+ T cells.

The ends were cut back, 3 bases at V and 4 bases at J, with 15 bases in the middle. The CDR3 runs to 15 residues. CDR1 is GTSNPN, CDR2 SVGIG, per germline (reference sequence). Points on this clone: What it binds is unknown.

Assay used: immunoSEQ multiplex PCR; TCRdb lists only in-frame clones, some missing. The sample lists tens of thousands of clones, over 70% occurring once. This TCR came from an adult with an advanced solid tumor such as melanoma, head and neck, liver or kidney cancer. The starting material was CD4+ or CD8+ T cells sorted from blood, obtained in a trial of the OX40 agonist ivuxolimab. The chain combines TRBV30 with TRBJ2-2; tentatively, D is TRBD1 or TRBD2 (6 bases each). The CDR3 sequence is CAWRVRGPSTGELFF. CDR3 nucleotide sequence: TGTGCCTGGAGAGTCCGGGGGCCCTCCACCGGGGAGCTGTTTTTT.